These T cell receptor beta chains were read from a single sample in a study of CD4 T cells in relation to SARS-CoV-2 and coronaviruses. These TCRs' antigens remain unknown. The table came from immunoSEQ multiplex PCR; TCRdb's copy has only in-frame clones and leaves some out. The sample contains some 35,000 clones, approximately 86% of which appear only once. Sequencing input: naive CD4+ T cells from PBMCs, cultured in vitro. The source of these receptors is an adult with COVID-19. Both conserved end residues are part of each CDR3. A D gene is named only where the DNA matches it firmly. Clone size is given for some rows only: seen once, a few or many times, or a class if the clone is expanded.

V,J,size,D,CDR3,DNA
TRBV3-1/TRBV3-2,TRBJ2-7,once,-,CASSRGQEGLGEQYF,TGTGCCAGCAGCCGGGGTCAAGAAGGGTTAGGCGAGCAGTACTTC
TRBV10-3,TRBJ1-6,-,-,CAISESGRDSPLHF,TGTGCCATCAGTGAGTCAGGGAGGGATTCACCCCTCCACTTT
TRBV11-3,TRBJ2-7,-,TRBD2,CASSLGTSGRAARYEQYF,TGTGCCAGCAGCTTAGGGACTAGCGGGAGGGCCGCCCGGTACGAGCAGTACTTC
TRBV10-3,TRBJ2-3,-,TRBD2,CASRTSPDTQYF,TGTGCCTCCCGGACTAGCCCAGATACGCAGTATTTT
TRBV7-7,TRBJ2-6,-,-,CASSLRSRSANSGANVLTF,TGTGCCAGCAGCTTAAGGTCAAGGTCGGCAAACTCTGGGGCCAACGTCCTGACTTTC
TRBV6-5,TRBJ2-7,-,-,CASSYSRSYEQYF,TGTGCCAGCAGTTACTCGAGGTCCTACGAGCAGTACTTC
TRBV5-4,TRBJ1-1,-,TRBD1,CASSPRTGHNTEAFF,TGTGCCAGCAGCCCGCGGACAGGCCATAACACTGAAGCTTTCTTT
TRBV28,TRBJ2-3,-,TRBD2,CASSPMSVLAGGTDTQYF,TGTGCCAGCAGTCCCATGTCGGTCCTAGCGGGAGGCACAGATACGCAGTATTTT
TRBV28,TRBJ1-1,-,TRBD1,CASSFDRDTEAFF,TGTGCCAGCAGTTTCGACAGGGACACTGAAGCTTTCTTT
TRBV4-2,TRBJ2-3,few,TRBD1,CASSASGQGAPDTQYF,TGTGCCAGCAGCGCCTCGGGACAGGGGGCCCCAGATACGCAGTATTTT
TRBV24-1,TRBJ2-7,-,TRBD2,CATSEAGTSGGTYEQYF,TGTGCCACCAGTGAAGCCGGGACTAGCGGGGGAACCTACGAGCAGTACTTC
TRBV12-3/TRBV12-4,TRBJ2-2,-,-,CASSFVTGELFF,TGTGCCAGCAGTTTCGTCACCGGGGAGCTGTTTTTT
TRBV19,TRBJ1-6,few,-,CASSIDWGSNSPLHF,TGTGCCAGTAGTATTGATTGGGGGTCTAATTCACCCCTCCACTTT
TRBV5-6,TRBJ1-4,-,TRBD1,CASSIGTVREKLFF,TGTGCCAGCAGCATCGGGACAGTGCGTGAAAAACTGTTTTTT
TRBV23-1,TRBJ2-2,-,-,CASCPKNTSRYTNTGELFF,TGCGCCAGCTGCCCCAAAAACACCTCGAGGTACACGAACACCGGGGAGCTGTTTTTT
TRBV7-9,TRBJ2-1,-,TRBD2,CASSLSGSYNEQFF,TGTGCCAGCAGCTTAAGCGGGAGCTACAATGAGCAGTTCTTC
TRBV5-1,TRBJ2-3,once,-,CASRMVAALRNTQYF,TGCGCCAGCAGGATGGTAGCGGCGCTCAGGAATACGCAGTATTTT
TRBV12-3/TRBV12-4,TRBJ1-5,-,-,CASSHRDGQPQHF,TGTGCCAGCAGTCACAGGGATGGGCAGCCCCAGCATTTT
TRBV28,TRBJ2-6,-,TRBD1,CASSKDRAYSGANVLTF,TGTGCCAGCAGTAAGGACAGGGCTTACTCTGGGGCCAACGTCCTGACTTTC
TRBV6-5,TRBJ1-5,-,-,CASSSHPVGQPQHF,TGTGCCAGCAGTTCCCATCCGGTCGGTCAGCCCCAGCATTTT
TRBV7-8,TRBJ1-5,once,-,CASSLVGPNSNQPQHF,TGTGCCAGCAGCTTAGTCGGGCCGAACAGCAATCAGCCCCAGCATTTT
TRBV19,TRBJ2-5,-,TRBD2,CASTTSGQETQYF,TGTGCCAGTACCACTAGCGGCCAAGAGACCCAGTACTTC
TRBV6-2/TRBV6-3,TRBJ2-1,-,-,CASSYPGYNEQFF,TGTGCCAGCAGTTACCCAGGCTACAATGAGCAGTTCTTC